This T cell receptor beta chain is from a study of CD8 T cells in Susac syndrome. The CDR3 contains 15 residues. The germline CDR1 and CDR2 sequences are KGHDR and SFDVKD. J was trimmed by 5 bases and V by 2 bases; bases with no gene match: 4. Reverse transcription of about 0.45 to 1 ug RNA was carried out with random hexamers. In TCRdb, the immunoSEQ multiplex PCR reads were re-called with MiXCR into one record per CDR3 protein. In the table there are about 300,000 distinct CDR3 sequences, roughly 85% of which are singletons. The sequence derives from a human donor with multiple sclerosis. Sequencing was performed on CD8+ T cells from PBMCs. The chain is built from TRBV24-1 and TRBJ2-1, with 8 bases identical to TRBD2. The CDR3 is CATSDYSGGHNEQFF. CDR3 nucleotides: TGTGCCACCAGTGATTACAGCGGGGGTCACAATGAGCAGTTCTTC.